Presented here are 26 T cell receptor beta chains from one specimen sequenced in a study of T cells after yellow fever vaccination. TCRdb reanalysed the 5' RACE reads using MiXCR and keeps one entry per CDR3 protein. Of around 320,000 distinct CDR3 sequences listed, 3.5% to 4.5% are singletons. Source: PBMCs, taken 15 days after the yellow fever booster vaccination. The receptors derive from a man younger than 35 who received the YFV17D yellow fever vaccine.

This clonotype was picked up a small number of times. The CDR3 sequence: CASSRAPGQVSLQFF. CDR3 nucleotides: TGTGCCAGCAGCCGCGCGCCGGGACAGGTGTCCTTGCAGTTCTTC. The chain combines TRBV7-2 with TRBJ2-1; TRBD1 matches at 8 bases. Germline lookup yields CDR1 SGHTA and CDR2 FQGNSA. The CDR3 consists of 15 residues. J gave up 12 bases and V 5 bases, and 15 bases lay outside the gene matches. Complete variable domain (other parts from reference TRBV7-2 and TRBJ2-1): GAGVSQSPSNKVTEKGKDVELRCDPISGHTALYWYRQSLGQGLEFLIYFQGNSAPDKSGLPSDRFSAERTGGSVSTLTIQRTQQEDSAVYLCASSRAPGQVSLQFFGPGTRLTVL.

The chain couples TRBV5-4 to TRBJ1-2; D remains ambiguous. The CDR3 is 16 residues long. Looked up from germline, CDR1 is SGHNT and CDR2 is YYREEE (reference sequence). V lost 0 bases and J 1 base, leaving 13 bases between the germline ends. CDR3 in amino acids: CASSLDLSGNNYGYTF. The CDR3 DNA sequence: TGTGCCAGCAGCTTGGACCTATCGGGAAATAACTATGGCTACACCTTC.

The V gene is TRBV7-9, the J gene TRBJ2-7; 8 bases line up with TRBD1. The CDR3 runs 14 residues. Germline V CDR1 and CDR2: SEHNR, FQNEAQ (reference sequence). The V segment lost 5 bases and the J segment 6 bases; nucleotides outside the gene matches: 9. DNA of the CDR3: TGTGCCAGCAGCCCATTGACAGGGGCGTTCGAGCAGTACTTC. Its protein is CASSPLTGAFEQYF.

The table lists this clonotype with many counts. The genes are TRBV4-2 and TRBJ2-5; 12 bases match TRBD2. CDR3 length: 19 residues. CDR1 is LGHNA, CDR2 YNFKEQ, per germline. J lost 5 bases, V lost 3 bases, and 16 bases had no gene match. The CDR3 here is CASSQDPPTGLAGRETQYF. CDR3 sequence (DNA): TGTGCCAGCAGCCAGGATCCCCCTACTGGACTAGCGGGGAGGGAGACCCAGTACTTC.

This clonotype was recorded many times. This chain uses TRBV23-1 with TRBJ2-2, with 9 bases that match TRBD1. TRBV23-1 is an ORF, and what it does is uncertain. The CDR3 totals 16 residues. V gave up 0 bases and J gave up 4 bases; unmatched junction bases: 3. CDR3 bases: TGCGCCAGCAGTCAATCGGGGACAGGGACCACCGGGGAGCTGTTTTTT. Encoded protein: CASSQSGTGTTGELFF.

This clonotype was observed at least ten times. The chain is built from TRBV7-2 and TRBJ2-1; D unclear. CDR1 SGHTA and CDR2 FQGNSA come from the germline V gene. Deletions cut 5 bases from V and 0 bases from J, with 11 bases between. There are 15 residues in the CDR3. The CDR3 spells CASSPQVGSYNEQFF. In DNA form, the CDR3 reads TGTGCCAGCAGCCCGCAAGTCGGCTCCTACAATGAGCAGTTCTTC.

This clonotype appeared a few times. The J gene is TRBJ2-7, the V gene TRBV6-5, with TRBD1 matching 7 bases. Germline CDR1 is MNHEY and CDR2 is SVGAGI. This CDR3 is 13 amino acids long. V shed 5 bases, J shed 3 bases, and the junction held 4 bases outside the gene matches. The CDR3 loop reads CASSRDRLYEQYF. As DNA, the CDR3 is TGTGCCAGCAGTAGGGACAGACTCTACGAGCAGTACTTC.

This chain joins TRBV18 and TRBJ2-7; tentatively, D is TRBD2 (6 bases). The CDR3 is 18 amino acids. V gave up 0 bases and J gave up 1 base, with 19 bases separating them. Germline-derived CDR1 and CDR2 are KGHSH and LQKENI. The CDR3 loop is CASSPPGTDSIRSYEQYF. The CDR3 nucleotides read TGTGCCAGCTCACCACCTGGGACTGACTCGATCCGTTCCTACGAGCAGTACTTC.

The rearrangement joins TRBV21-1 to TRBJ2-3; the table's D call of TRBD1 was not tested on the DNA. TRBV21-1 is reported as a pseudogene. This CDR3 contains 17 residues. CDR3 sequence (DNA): TGTGCCAGCAGCAAAGAAATTCTCCAGGGGAGAAGAGATACGCAGTATTTT. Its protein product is CASSKEILQGRRDTQYF.

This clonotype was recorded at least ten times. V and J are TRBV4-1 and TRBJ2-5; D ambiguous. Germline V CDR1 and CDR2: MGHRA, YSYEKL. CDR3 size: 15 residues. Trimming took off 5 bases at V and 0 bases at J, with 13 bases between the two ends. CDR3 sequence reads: CASSYQGQYQETQYF. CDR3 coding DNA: TGCGCCAGCAGCTACCAAGGGCAGTACCAAGAGACCCAGTACTTC.

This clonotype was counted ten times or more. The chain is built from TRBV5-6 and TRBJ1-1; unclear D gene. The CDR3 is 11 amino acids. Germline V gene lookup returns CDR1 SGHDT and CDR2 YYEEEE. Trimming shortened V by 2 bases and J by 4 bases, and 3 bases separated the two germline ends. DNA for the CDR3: TGTGCCAGCAGCTTTACCACTGAAGCTTTCTTT. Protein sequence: CASSFTTEAFF.

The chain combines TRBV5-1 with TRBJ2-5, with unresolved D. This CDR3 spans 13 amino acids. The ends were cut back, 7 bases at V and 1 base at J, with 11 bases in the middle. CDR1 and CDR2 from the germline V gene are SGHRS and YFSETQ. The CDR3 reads CASGTGTQETQYF. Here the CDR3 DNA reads TGCGCCAGCGGTACGGGCACCCAAGAGACCCAGTACTTC.

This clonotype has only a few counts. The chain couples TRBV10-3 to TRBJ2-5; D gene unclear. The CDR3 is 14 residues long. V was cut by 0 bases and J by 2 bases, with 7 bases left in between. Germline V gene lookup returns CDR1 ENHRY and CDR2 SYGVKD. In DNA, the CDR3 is TGTGCCATCAGTGAGTCGGCAGGACAAGAGACCCAGTACTTC. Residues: CAISESAGQETQYF.

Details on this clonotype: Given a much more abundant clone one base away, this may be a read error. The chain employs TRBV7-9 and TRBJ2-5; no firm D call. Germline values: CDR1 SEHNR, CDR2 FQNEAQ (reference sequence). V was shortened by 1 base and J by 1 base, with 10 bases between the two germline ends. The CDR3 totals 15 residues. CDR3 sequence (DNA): TGTGCCAGCAGCTTAGATAGGCCGCTCCAAGAGACCCAGTACTTC. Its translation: CASSLDRPLQETQYF.

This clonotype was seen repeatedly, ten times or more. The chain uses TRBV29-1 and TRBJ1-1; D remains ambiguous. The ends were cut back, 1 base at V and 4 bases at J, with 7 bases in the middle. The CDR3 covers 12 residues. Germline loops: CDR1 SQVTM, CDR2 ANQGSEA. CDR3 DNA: TGCAGCGTTGAAGTCGGTGGCACTGAAGCTTTCTTT. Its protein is CSVEVGGTEAFF.

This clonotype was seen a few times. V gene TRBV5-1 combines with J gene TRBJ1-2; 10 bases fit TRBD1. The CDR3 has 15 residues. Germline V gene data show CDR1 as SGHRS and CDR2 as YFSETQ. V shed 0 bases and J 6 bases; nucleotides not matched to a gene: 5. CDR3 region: CASSLGQGASHGYTF. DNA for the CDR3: TGCGCCAGCAGCTTGGGACAGGGGGCAAGTCATGGCTACACCTTC.

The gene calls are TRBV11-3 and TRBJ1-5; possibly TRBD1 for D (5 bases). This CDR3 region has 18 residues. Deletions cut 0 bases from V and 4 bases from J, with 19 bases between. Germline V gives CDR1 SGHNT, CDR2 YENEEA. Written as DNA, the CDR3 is TGTGCCAGCAGCTTAGATGTCCCGGGACGGCCACAAAATCAGCCCCAGCATTTT. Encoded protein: CASSLDVPGRPQNQPQHF.

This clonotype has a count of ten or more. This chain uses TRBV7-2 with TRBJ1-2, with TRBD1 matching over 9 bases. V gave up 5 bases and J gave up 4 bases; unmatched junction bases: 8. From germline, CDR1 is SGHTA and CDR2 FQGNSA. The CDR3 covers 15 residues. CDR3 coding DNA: TGTGCCAGCAGCATAAACAGGGGGCTAGGCTATGGCTACACCTTC. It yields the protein CASSINRGLGYGYTF.

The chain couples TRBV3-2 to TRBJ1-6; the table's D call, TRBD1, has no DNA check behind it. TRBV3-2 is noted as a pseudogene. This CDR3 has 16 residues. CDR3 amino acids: CASSLHRGVNNSPLHF. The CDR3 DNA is TGTGCCAGCAGCCTTCACAGGGGAGTGAATAATTCACCCCTCCACTTT.

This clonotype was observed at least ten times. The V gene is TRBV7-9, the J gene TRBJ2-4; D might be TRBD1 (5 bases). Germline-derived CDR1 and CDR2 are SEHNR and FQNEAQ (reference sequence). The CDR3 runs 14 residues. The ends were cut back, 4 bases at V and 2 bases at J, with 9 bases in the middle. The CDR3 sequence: CASSSPGPKNIQYF. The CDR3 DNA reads TGTGCCAGCAGCTCCCCAGGGCCCAAAAACATTCAGTACTTC.

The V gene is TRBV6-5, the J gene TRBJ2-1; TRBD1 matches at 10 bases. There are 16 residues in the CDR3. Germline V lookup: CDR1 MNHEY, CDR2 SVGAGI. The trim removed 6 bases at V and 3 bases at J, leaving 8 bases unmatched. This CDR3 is CASRYQTGGFYNEQFF. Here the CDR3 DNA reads TGTGCCAGCAGATACCAGACAGGGGGCTTCTACAATGAGCAGTTCTTC.

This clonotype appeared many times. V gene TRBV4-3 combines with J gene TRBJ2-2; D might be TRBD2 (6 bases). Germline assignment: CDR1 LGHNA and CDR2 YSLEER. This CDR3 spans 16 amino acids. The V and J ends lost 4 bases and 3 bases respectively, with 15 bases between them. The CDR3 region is CASSPQHGTHTGELFF. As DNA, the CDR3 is TGCGCCAGCAGCCCCCAACATGGGACTCACACCGGGGAGCTGTTTTTT.

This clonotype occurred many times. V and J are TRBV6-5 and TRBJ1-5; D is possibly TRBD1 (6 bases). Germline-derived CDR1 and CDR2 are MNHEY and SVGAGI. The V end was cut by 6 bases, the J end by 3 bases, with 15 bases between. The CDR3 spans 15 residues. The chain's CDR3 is CASSPRGAVNQPQHF. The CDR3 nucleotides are TGTGCCAGCAGCCCCCGGGGGGCCGTCAATCAGCCCCAGCATTTT.

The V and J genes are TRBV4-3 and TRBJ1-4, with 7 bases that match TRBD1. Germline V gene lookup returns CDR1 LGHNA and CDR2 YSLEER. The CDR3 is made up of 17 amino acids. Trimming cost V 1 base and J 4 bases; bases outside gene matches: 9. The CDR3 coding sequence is TGCGCCAGCAGCCAAGTGTTGCAGGGGGGCGGTAATGAAAAACTGTTTTTT. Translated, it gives CASSQVLQGGGNEKLFF.

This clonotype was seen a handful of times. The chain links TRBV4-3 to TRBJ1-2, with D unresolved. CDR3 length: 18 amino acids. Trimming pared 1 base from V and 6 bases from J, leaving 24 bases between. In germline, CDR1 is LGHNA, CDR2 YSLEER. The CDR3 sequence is CASSQGYRSFGYRDGYTF. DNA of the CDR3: TGCGCCAGCAGCCAAGGGTATCGTTCATTCGGTTATAGGGATGGCTACACCTTC.

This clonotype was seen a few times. In nucleotides, the CDR3 is TGTGCCTCCCTGGGGCGGGGGGTTTACGAGCAGTACTTC. Translated: CASLGRGVYEQYF. This chain joins TRBV12-3 or TRBV12-4 and TRBJ2-7, with 8 bases fitting TRBD2. The CDR3 is 13 amino acids. The J segment lost 4 bases and the V segment lost 11 bases, leaving 10 bases of the junction unmatched.